One sample yielded the 13 T cell receptor beta chains listed below, sequenced in a study of shared clonotypes between healthy human individuals. In the naive CD8 group, cells lacked CD45RO and were positively selected for CCR7, so terminally differentiated effector memory CD45RA+ cells were left out. Assay used: immunoSEQ multiplex PCR; TCRdb lists only in-frame clones, some missing. The profile shows approximately 600,000 clones, 90% to 95% of them singletons. Sequencing was done on a sample of naive CD8+ T cells sorted from blood. The receptor set was obtained from a woman in her twenties or thirties in good health.

J is TRBJ2-5 and V is TRBV6-5; a possible D gene is TRBD2 (6 bases). With 7 bases removed from V and 0 bases from J, the gap between germline ends came to 12 bases. The CDR3 sequence is 14 residues long. Looked up from germline, CDR1 is MNHEY and CDR2 is SVGAGI. CDR3 region: CASKIGRYQETQYF. CDR3 DNA: TGTGCCAGCAAAATTGGGAGGTACCAAGAGACCCAGTACTTC.

V is TRBV19 and J is TRBJ2-7; possibly TRBD2 for D (6 bases). V dropped 3 bases and J dropped 7 bases, with 13 bases sitting between them. This CDR3 comprises 13 residues. Per germline, CDR1 LNHDA and CDR2 SQIVND (reference sequence). The CDR3 coding sequence is TGTGCCAGTAGTATTGAGGTAGCGGATGAGCAGTACTTC. Translated, it gives CASSIEVADEQYF.

The V call is TRBV7-2, the J call TRBJ1-4; tentatively, D is TRBD1 (6 bases). The V gene lost 1 base and the J gene lost 0 bases, with 15 bases spanning the gap. CDR1 and CDR2 (germline): SGHTA, FQGNSA. CDR3 length equals 18 residues. The CDR3: CASSLEDSRYTTNEKLFF. The DNA of the CDR3 is TGTGCCAGCAGCTTAGAGGACAGCCGATACACAACTAATGAAAAACTGTTTTTT. Full variable domain (missing parts from reference TRBV7-2 and TRBJ1-4): GAGVSQSPSNKVTEKGKDVELRCDPISGHTALYWYRQSLGQGLEFLIYFQGNSAPDKSGLPSDRFSAERTGGSVSTLTIQRTQQEDSAVYLCASSLEDSRYTTNEKLFFGSGTQLSVL.

The sample holds one count of this clone. V usage is TRBV29-1 and J usage is TRBJ1-2; D is uncertain. The CDR3 has 13 residues. The germline CDR1 and CDR2 sequences are SQVTM and ANQGSEA. V gave up 3 bases and J gave up 5 bases, with 13 bases separating them. The CDR3 nucleotides are TGCAGCGTTGACAACCCGGTCCTGTATGGCTACACCTTC. It specifies CSVDNPVLYGYTF.

This chain joins TRBV27 and TRBJ2-7; the D gene is possibly TRBD1 (5 bases). This CDR3 has 16 amino acids. Trimming took 7 bases from V and 2 from J, leaving 21 bases between them. Germline CDR1 is MNHEY and CDR2 is SMNVEV (reference sequence). DNA for the CDR3: TGTGCCAGCATGGTCTCTTGGGGCCCTGTTACCTACGAGCAGTACTTC. This gives the protein CASMVSWGPVTYEQYF.

With respect to this clone: Distinct nucleotide sequences in the sample also encode this CDR3. This chain links TRBV19 with TRBJ2-1; D not resolved. V was trimmed by 4 bases and J by 0 bases, leaving 4 bases between them. The CDR3 runs 13 residues. Germline assignment: CDR1 LNHDA and CDR2 SQIVND (reference sequence). CDR3 nucleotides: TGTGCCAGTAGTAGGAGCTCCTACAATGAGCAGTTCTTC. Amino acids: CASSRSSYNEQFF.

The chain combines TRBV7-9 with TRBJ2-7; a possible D gene is TRBD2 (6 bases). With 6 bases removed from V and 2 bases from J, the gap between germline ends came to 8 bases. Germline V gene sequence: CDR1 SEHNR, CDR2 FQNEAQ (reference sequence). This CDR3 comprises 12 residues. The CDR3 bases are TGTGCCAGCAGGGAGGGAGCCTACGAGCAGTACTTC. Its protein product is CASREGAYEQYF.

The chain recombines TRBV7-9 with TRBJ2-7, with D possibly being TRBD2 (6 bases). From germline, CDR1 is SEHNR and CDR2 FQNEAQ (reference sequence). The ends were cut back, 5 bases at V and 5 bases at J, with 10 bases in the middle. This CDR3 region has 12 residues. The CDR3 DNA follows: TGTGCCAGCAGCCGCAGGGAGGACGAGCAGTACTTC. Translating gives CASSRREDEQYF.

The CDR3 here is CSVVLANYNEQFF. As DNA, the CDR3 is TGCAGCGTTGTACTAGCGAACTACAATGAGCAGTTCTTC. This chain connects TRBV29-1 to TRBJ2-1; 7 bases match TRBD2. The CDR3 runs 13 residues. Germline V gene lookup returns CDR1 SQVTM and CDR2 ANQGSEA. After removal of 4 bases from V and 3 bases from J, the junction contained 3 bases not matched to a gene.

The genes are TRBV27 and TRBJ2-5; D gene uncertain. The DNA end is more similar to TRBJ2-7, so the J call may be wrong. The germline V gene encodes CDR1 MNHEY and CDR2 SMNVEV (reference sequence). CDR3 length: 13 amino acids. The CDR3, as DNA: TGTGCCAGCAGTCCTGGTGGATCCTACGAGCAGTACTTC. Amino acids: CASSPGGSYEQYF.

The chain recombines TRBV14 with TRBJ1-2, with D possibly being TRBD1 (6 bases). Germline lookup yields CDR1 SGHDN and CDR2 FVKESK. The CDR3 totals 12 residues. Trimming removed 6 bases at V and 6 bases at J, with 11 bases between. The CDR3 here is CASRGRGDGYTF. CDR3 DNA: TGTGCCAGCAGAGGCAGGGGAGATGGCTACACCTTC.

The chain links TRBV27 to TRBJ1-4; 7 bases fit TRBD1. The CDR3 is 14 residues long. Looked up from germline, CDR1 is MNHEY and CDR2 is SMNVEV (reference sequence). Losses at the gene ends were 7 bases for V and 3 bases for J; bases not matched to a gene: 5. The CDR3 nucleotides read TGTGCCAGCACCCCCACAGGGGCTAATGAAAAACTGTTTTTT. Translating it yields CASTPTGANEKLFF.

The chain's CDR3 is CASSSGGNEQYF. The DNA for the CDR3 is TGTGCCAGCAGTTCCGGGGGAAACGAGCAGTACTTC. V and J are TRBV27 and TRBJ2-7; TRBD2 is a possible D gene (6 bases). The length of the CDR3 is 12 residues. The germline V gene encodes CDR1 MNHEY and CDR2 SMNVEV (reference sequence). The germline V and J ends were trimmed by 4 bases and 5 bases, with 9 bases remaining between them.